This TCR beta chain is from a study of early T cells in non-severe SARS-CoV-2 infection. This clonotype was recorded at least ten times. Each CDR3 protein gets one entry after TCRdb re-called the 5' RACE reads with MiXCR. This sample yields roughly 69,000 distinct CDR3 sequences, of which roughly 10% are seen a single time; about a sixth belongs to the top ten. The V gene's germline CDR1 is KGHSH and CDR2 LQKENI. This CDR3 has 12 residues. V was trimmed by 3 bases and J by 8 bases, leaving 8 bases between them. The source material was whole blood, sampled at baseline. V usage is TRBV18 and J usage is TRBJ2-1; D might be TRBD2 (6 bases). This receptor was taken from an adult who was a healthcare worker with PCR-confirmed SARS-CoV-2 infection or an uninfected control (not recorded which). CDR3 nucleotide sequence: TGTGCCAGCTCACCGGGACTCGATGAGCAGTTCTTC. This encodes CASSPGLDEQFF.